This TCR beta chain was retrieved from a study of blood T cell repertoires in COVID-19. TCRdb's copy holds only in-frame clones and misses some; the assay was immunoSEQ multiplex PCR. Of tens of thousands of clones in the sample, about 90% were seen once. The CDR3 extends over 15 amino acids. Germline V CDR1 and CDR2: SGHTA, FQGNSA. Trimming removed 3 bases from V and 2 bases from J, with 12 bases in between. The sample was peripheral blood. The chain links TRBV7-2 to TRBJ2-3, with D possibly being TRBD2 (5 bases). This TCR was recovered from a woman of 80 years or more with active or convalescent COVID-19. The CDR3 coding sequence is TGTGCCAGCAGCTTCGACCTTCGGGACACAGATACGCAGTATTTT. It encodes CASSFDLRDTDTQYF.